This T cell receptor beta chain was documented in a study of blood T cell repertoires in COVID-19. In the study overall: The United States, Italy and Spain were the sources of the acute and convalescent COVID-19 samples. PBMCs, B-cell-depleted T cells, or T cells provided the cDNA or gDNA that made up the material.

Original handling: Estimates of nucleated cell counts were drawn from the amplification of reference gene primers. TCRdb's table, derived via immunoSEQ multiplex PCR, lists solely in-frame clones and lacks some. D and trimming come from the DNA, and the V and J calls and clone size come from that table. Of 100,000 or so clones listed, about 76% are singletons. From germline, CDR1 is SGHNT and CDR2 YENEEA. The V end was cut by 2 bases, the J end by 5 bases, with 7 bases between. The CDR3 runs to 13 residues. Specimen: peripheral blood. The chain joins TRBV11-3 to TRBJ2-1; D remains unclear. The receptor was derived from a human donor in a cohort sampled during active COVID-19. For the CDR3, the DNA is TGTGCCAGCAGCTTATCCGAGAACAATGAGCAGTTCTTC. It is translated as CASSLSENNEQFF. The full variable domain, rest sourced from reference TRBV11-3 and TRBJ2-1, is EAGVVQSPRYKIIEKKQPVAFWCNPISGHNTLYWYLQNLGQGPELLIRYENEEAVDDSQLPKDRFSAERLKGVDSTLKIQPAELGDSAVYLCASSLSENNEQFFGPGTRLTVL.